These T cell receptor beta chains were read from a single sample in a study of read filtering for tumor transcriptome and immune sequencing. TCRdb reanalysed the reads using MiXCR and keeps one entry per CDR3 protein. The repertoire has fewer than 90,000 distinct CDR3 sequences, roughly 12% of them found once; the top ten carry about 16%. Material: a population of CD138-negative cells sorted from bone marrow. The source of these receptors is a donor aged 40 or over with multiple myeloma. The CDR3 runs from the conserved cysteine through the conserved F or W. The D gene is left open where the match is weak. A row's size may be missing; if present it is once, few, many or a size class.

clone size	D gene	V gene	J gene	CDR3 DNA	CDR3 protein
many	-	TRBV4-1	TRBJ2-3	TGCGCCAGCAGCCAAGAGAGGAGGGCCGTCGTTGAAGATACGCAGTATTTT	CASSQERRAVVEDTQYF
many	-	TRBV11-3	TRBJ1-1	TGTGCCAGCAGCTTAGATCGGGGCACTGAAGCTTTCTTT	CASSLDRGTEAFF
-	-	TRBV18	TRBJ2-7	TGTGCCAGCTCACCGTCTAGAGACGAGCAGTACTTC	CASSPSRDEQYF
many	TRBD2	TRBV6-1	TRBJ2-3	TGTGCCAGCAGTGAAGGGCTAGCGGGAGGTACGCAGTATTTT	CASSEGLAGGTQYF
-	-	TRBV7-3	TRBJ2-2	TGTGCCAGCAGCTCAAGAACAAGGGGGAACACCGGGGAGCTGTTTTTT	CASSSRTRGNTGELFF
many	-	TRBV7-8	TRBJ2-1	TGTGCCAGCAGCTTAGAGGGCAGGGGACTAAACAATGAGCAGTTCTTC	CASSLEGRGLNNEQFF
-	-	TRBV5-5	TRBJ2-1	TGTGCCAGCAGCTTGGCCCATGGGCACTCCAATGAGCAGTTCTTC	CASSLAHGHSNEQFF
few	-	TRBV2	TRBJ1-1	TGTGCCAGCAGTGAACTACAGCCTGAAGCTTTCTTT	CASSELQPEAFF
many	-	TRBV24-1	TRBJ2-2	TGTGCCACCAGTGATACCGGGACACTCACCGGGGAGCTGTTTTTT	CATSDTGTLTGELFF
-	TRBD1	TRBV11-2	TRBJ2-7	TGTGCCAGCAGCCAAAGACAGGGGTTCTACGAGCAGTACTTC	CASSQRQGFYEQYF
few	TRBD1	TRBV20-1	TRBJ2-7	TGCAGTGCTAGAGATTCACAGGGGGCTGACGAGCAGTACTTC	CSARDSQGADEQYF
many	TRBD1	TRBV4-2	TRBJ1-4	TGTGCCAGCAGCCAAGACAGGGGGCTGAGGGAAAAACTGTTTTTT	CASSQDRGLREKLFF
many	TRBD1	TRBV2	TRBJ1-4	TGTGCCAGCAGTGAGCTTCAGGGGGCTAACGAAAAACTGTTTTTT	CASSELQGANEKLFF
many	-	TRBV5-1	TRBJ1-1	TGCGCCAGCAGCCCCGCTGCAGGGTCGAACACTGAAGCTTTCTTT	CASSPAAGSNTEAFF
many	TRBD2	TRBV28	TRBJ2-1	TGTGCCAGCAGTCTCCGTCTAGCGGGTAACAATGAGCAGTTCTTC	CASSLRLAGNNEQFF